This record concerns one T cell receptor (beta chain) sequence. Its antigen is unidentified. The source of the sample is a study of shared clonotypes between healthy human individuals. Overall study: Ranging from 18 to 49 in age, donors were a couple of women and three men.

Study results and caveats: Clonotypes that were shared across four donors made up around 5% of naive CD4 clonotypes.

TCRdb keeps only in-frame clones here, not all; method: immunoSEQ multiplex PCR. The table lists nearly 1,000,000 clones, over 60% of them singletons, with approximately 1.5% in the top ten. This CDR3 has 20 residues. Germline V gene data show CDR1 as MNHNS and CDR2 as SASEGT. The junction had 10 bases not matched to a gene; V was cut back by 2 bases and J by 1 base. The gene calls are TRBV6-1 and TRBJ2-3; TRBD2 aligns across 15 bases. The sequence came from a man in his late teens or twenties in good health. The sample taken for sequencing was memory CD4+ T cells sorted from blood. Documented subset: CD45RA-negative fraction. CDR3 nucleotides: TGTGCCAGCAGTGAATTTGGGACTAGCGGGAGGTCCATACGCACAGATACGCAGTATTTT. Translated: CASSEFGTSGRSIRTDTQYF.